This TCR beta chain was found in a study of Ad26.COV2.S vaccination and SARS-CoV-2 variants. Study-level background: Vaccine-arm donor from the placebo-controlled COV1001 Ad26.COV2.S trial.

The germline gives CDR1 MNHEY, CDR2 SMNVEV (reference sequence). With 6 bases removed from V and 2 bases from J, the gap between germline ends came to 13 bases. This CDR3 is 14 amino acids long. The sample's treatment: 19 received Ad26.COV2.S at low or high dose, single or two shots; about 5 received placebo; per-sample allocation not given. At day 63 after the first vaccine or placebo injection, samples were drawn. Generated by immunoSEQ multiplex PCR, the TCRdb table keeps only in-frame clones and is missing some. The repertoire holds about 440,000 clones, with about nine tenths as singletons. The clonotype comes from a person aged 18-60 years who received the Ad26.COV2.S COVID-19 vaccine or a placebo. The rearrangement uses TRBV27 and TRBJ1-2; the D is unclear. Sequenced material: peripheral blood, taken in a trial of Ad26.COV2.S vaccine versus placebo. This CDR3 reads CASSFLPGNYGYTF. CDR3 bases: TGTGCCAGCAGCTTCTTACCGGGAAACTATGGCTACACCTTC.